This TCR beta chain was captured in a study of Graves' ophthalmopathy and Graves' hyperthyroidism. This clonotype was detected a few times. The CDR3 length is 17 residues. The V gene's germline CDR1 is DFQATT and CDR2 SNEGSKA (reference sequence). After removal of 0 bases from V and 7 bases from J, the junction contained 12 bases not matched to a gene. People with hyperthyroidism were aged 18 to 65 and newly diagnosed, under 2 months' duration. Amplifying from RNA transcripts, the study obtained TCR beta CDR3 regions. Following a first-round RT-PCR that used HTBI primers, a second-round multiplex PCR was carried out. TCRdb passed the multiplex PCR reads through MiXCR, listing each CDR3 protein once. The sample records over a million distinct CDR3 sequences, roughly two fifths being singletons.

Sequenced input: peripheral blood or thyroid tissue (not recorded which). The chain links TRBV20-1 to TRBJ2-5; 12 nucleotides align to TRBD2. The source is an adult man with Graves' hyperthyroidism. This CDR3 reads CSARDTSGGKFARTQYF. CDR3 bases: TGCAGTGCTAGAGATACTAGCGGGGGGAAATTCGCGAGGACCCAGTACTTC.